This T cell receptor beta chain was observed in a study of long-term antiretroviral therapy in people with HIV. About this clone: The antigen is unknown. Sequence at one end of the junction differs from germline and may be a read error.

Study-level findings and limits: Control repertoires displayed wider CDR3 length ranges than the HIV repertoires.

The libraries were made with immunoSEQ v3.0 at survey level. The repertoire was sequenced with immunoSEQ multiplex PCR; TCRdb's copy has only in-frame clones and lacks some. This table holds 20,000 to 30,000 clones, 65% to 85% found once. The TCR comes from a man aged 30-40 years with HIV. The sequences come from unsorted PBMCs, collected roughly 4.1 years after starting antiretroviral therapy.

The CDR3 reads CASSLAVRSGSRSSF. In nucleotides, the CDR3 is TGTGCCAGCAGTTTGGCAGTTAGATCAGGCTCACGCTCTTCCTTC. This sequence joins TRBV28 and TRBJ1-2; D is unclear. The CDR3 covers 15 residues. Germline V gives CDR1 MDHEN, CDR2 SYDVKM.